In its sample, the clone carrying this T cell receptor beta chain was seen once. Its antigen is currently unknown. This record belongs to a study of OX40 agonist ivuxolimab in advanced cancers. Anyone with autoimmune disease history or systemic immunosuppression was excluded. In germline, CDR1 is MNHEY, CDR2 SVGAGI. V was cut by 6 bases and J by 4 bases, with 12 bases left in between. This CDR3 has 13 residues. Notes on the study in general: Which antigen the expanded peripheral T cells recognized is unknown. Normalized T-cell clonal expansion was also low in some nonresponders. More expanded clones were found, on average, in CD8+ than in CD4+ T cells.

This table comes from immunoSEQ multiplex PCR, and its TCRdb copy is limited to in-frame clones, with some not included. The sample yields 60,000 to 80,000 clones, 84% seen once. This TCR was recovered from an adult with an advanced solid tumor such as melanoma, head and neck, liver or kidney cancer. The chain combines TRBV6-5 with TRBJ1-2; no firm D call. Sequencing used CD4+ or CD8+ T cells sorted from blood, obtained in a trial of the OX40 agonist ivuxolimab. This chain's CDR3 is CASRTDKGYGYTF. The CDR3 DNA follows: TGTGCCAGCAGGACCGACAAGGGCTATGGCTACACCTTC.